This T cell receptor beta chain was sequenced during a study of beta chain features in type 1 diabetes. Study-level points and caveats: Moderate yet significant TCRB CDR3 shortening was seen in Type 1 diabetes patients in all four CD4+ subsets.

This clone was detected only a few times. Its target is not known. Expressed TCRB transcripts got sequenced, as all isolated RNA was reverse transcribed. Sequenced by immunoSEQ multiplex PCR; TCRdb stores in-frame clones only, minus some. The sample holds approximately 730,000 clones, around 15% seen once. This CDR3 is 13 amino acids long. Per the germline V gene, CDR1 is SGHNT and CDR2 is YYREEE (reference sequence). With V trimmed by 6 bases and J by 1 base, 2 bases remained unmatched. The V call is TRBV5-4, the J call TRBJ1-1, with 8 bases lining up with TRBD1. This clonotype was sampled from a man aged 18 to 35 with type 1 diabetes. Sequencing was performed on naive CD4+ T cells from blood. CDR3 nucleotide sequence: TGTGCCAGCACCGGGACAGGGAACACTGAAGCTTTCTTT. Its translation is CASTGTGNTEAFF.